The clone carrying this T cell receptor beta chain was found once. Its antigen is still unknown. These data originate in a study of shared clonotypes between healthy human individuals. Investigators spread the genomic DNA of each subset evenly over several immunoSEQ plates. Sequencing used immunoSEQ multiplex PCR; TCRdb keeps in-frame clones, though not all of them. The sample lists a few hundred thousand clones, 87% occurring once. The CDR3 has 13 amino acids. Trimming removed 5 bases from V and 4 bases from J, with 15 bases in between. Germline CDR1 reads SQVTM; CDR2 reads ANQGSEA. Regarding the study as a whole: What limited the represented genetic and exposure-history diversity was the small number of donors. Approximately 4.5% was the fraction of naive CD4 clonotypes found shared across a few donors.

This clonotype was sampled from a young man in good health. The J gene is TRBJ2-7, the V gene TRBV29-1; TRBD1 is a possible D gene (8 bases). The sequenced material came from memory CD8+ T cells sorted from blood. The subset: CD45RO+ cells pooled with CCR7-negative TemRA cells. CDR3 nucleotide sequence: TGCAGCGTTACAGGGGGGGCCACTTACGAGCAGTACTTC. Protein: CSVTGGATYEQYF.